The present TCR beta chain was sequenced within a study of blood T cell repertoires in COVID-19. V shed 1 base and J 4 bases; nucleotides not matched to a gene: 6. Germline assignment: CDR1 GTSNPN and CDR2 SVGIG (reference sequence). CDR3 length: 14 amino acids. Clones were read by immunoSEQ multiplex PCR, and TCRdb kept only the in-frame ones, dropping some. The sample includes approximately 250,000 clones, roughly 91% seen only once; the top ten take approximately 2%. The sequenced sample consisted of PBMCs or T cells enriched from blood (not recorded which). The clonotype comes from a woman aged 55-70 years in a cohort exposed to, infected with or recovered from COVID-19 (not recorded which). The chain employs TRBV30 and TRBJ2-7; 8 bases fit TRBD1. CDR3 nucleotides: TGTGCCTGGAGTGCAGGGGGCGTGAAGTACGAGCAGTACTTC. Protein: CAWSAGGVKYEQYF.